This T cell receptor beta chain emerged from a study of blood T cell repertoires in COVID-19. Across the whole study: Spain, Italy and the United States supplied samples that represented acute and convalescent COVID-19. The cDNA or gDNA used as material had been derived from T cells, B-cell-depleted T cells, or PBMCs.

Followed longitudinally, the Seattle patients had been enrolled during active infection. How the authors handled the data: From reference gene primer amplification, estimates of nucleated cell counts were derived. Sequencing used immunoSEQ multiplex PCR; TCRdb keeps in-frame clones, though not all of them. That table is the source of V, J and clone size, and D and trimming were worked out from the DNA. The repertoire holds about 210,000 clones, with approximately 78% as singletons. This CDR3 is 13 amino acids long. CDR1 is SGHTA and CDR2 is FQGNSA in the germline V gene. V was shortened by 5 bases and J by 0 bases, with 5 bases between the two germline ends.

The specimen sequenced was peripheral blood. This sequence joins TRBV7-2 and TRBJ2-1; D call uncertain. The sequence came from a woman between 70 and 85 years old with COVID-19, enrolled during active disease. This CDR3 is CASSKSSYNEQFF. In DNA form, the CDR3 reads TGTGCCAGCAGCAAGAGCTCCTACAATGAGCAGTTCTTC.